The sequence of this T cell receptor (beta chain) was determined in a study of blood T cells in healthy people across ages. Study information: The capture of about one barcoded beta molecule per two T cells was achieved by template switching.

With 0 bases removed from V and 5 bases from J, the gap between germline ends came to 18 bases. This CDR3 is built from 17 residues. From germline, CDR1 is LGHDT and CDR2 YNNKEL (reference sequence). PCR was performed a second time for about 7 to 12 cycles using a sample-barcoded 5' primer and a J-beta primer mix. Each CDR3 protein gets one entry after TCRdb re-called the 5' RACE reads with MiXCR. The table shows approximately 1.5 million distinct CDR3 sequences, with about 45% occurring only once. Sequenced material: blood. The chain employs TRBV3-1 and TRBJ2-3, with TRBD1 as a possible D gene (6 bases). The sequence derives from a woman between 18 and 29 years old in good health. The CDR3 loop is CASSQDSGHRRGDTQYF. For the CDR3, the DNA is TGTGCCAGCAGCCAAGACTCTGGACACCGCAGGGGAGATACGCAGTATTTT.